This T cell receptor (beta chain) was sequenced in a study of T cell responses to AZD1222 COVID-19 vaccine. Sequencing was performed with immunoSEQ multiplex PCR; in TCRdb, only in-frame clones are kept and a portion is missing. The profile shows some 140,000 clones, approximately 92% of them singletons. The CDR3 is 13 residues long. CDR1 is LGHNA, CDR2 YSLEER, per germline. Trimming took off 4 bases at V and 2 bases at J, with 8 bases between the two ends. The sequence was obtained from an adult who received the AZD1222 COVID-19 vaccine. J is TRBJ1-1 and V is TRBV4-3; D is possibly TRBD1 (5 bases). Sequenced here: peripheral blood, sampled 28 days after the second AZD1222 dose. CDR3 nucleotide sequence: TGCGCCAGCAGCCCGACAGTAAACACTGAAGCTTTCTTT. Translated: CASSPTVNTEAFF.